This is a list of T cell receptor beta chains from one sample in a study of beta chain features in type 1 diabetes. Profiled with immunoSEQ multiplex PCR; TCRdb holds only in-frame clones, not every one. The table includes 350,000 or so clones, roughly a fifth detected once. The sequencing sample was made of naive CD4+ T cells from blood. These receptors were taken from a young woman in good health. Each CDR3 is given with its conserved first and last residue.

v_call	cdr3_aa
TRBV4-1	CASSPLTPGLAGPSYEQYF
TRBV19	CASSIGASGETQYF
TRBV12-5	CAVDGGGADTQYF
TRBV6-5	CGTRATRGDTEAFF
TRBV15	CATSRDNRGTEAFF
TRBV4-2	CASSQDRNYGYTF
TRBV7-2	CASRPTGTKSNEQFF
TRBV14	CASSQGVMDGYTF
TRBV5-1	CASSLEQEQYF
TRBV30	CAGSWGDSSTDTQYF
TRBV14	CASSLRGTETQYF
TRBV7-9	CASSSSLSTDTQYF
TRBV9	CASSVEGADNSPLHF
TRBV19	CASSPPGIQETQYF
TRBV2	CASSELEGQETQYF
TRBV9	CASSVGGKGLYGYTF
TRBV4-1	CASSQDSKVGGTQYF
TRBV6-6	CASSYSGLPSNQPQHF
TRBV29-1	CSVDRVGGSYNEQFF
TRBV9	CASSVTSLSGHLRGYTF
TRBV25-1	CASTVLETQYF
TRBV5-1	CASSLDKTETQYF
TRBV30	CAWSVGVGADEQFF
TRBV19	CASSIDRAVGSPLHF
TRBV7-2	CASSLDRGEQYF
TRBV2	CASSEIRLAGGRSYNEQFF
TRBV30	CAWRSTGGSGYTF
TRBV2	CASTQDRGDGNQPQHF
TRBV30	CAWNPQGAELLGYTF
TRBV9	CASSRTGLGQPQHF
TRBV7-2	CASSLGGQLNTEAFF
TRBV7-9	CASSFGQSTDTQYF
TRBV11-2	CASSPGDYSNQPQHF
TRBV6-5	CASSYSRDRGEKLFF
TRBV7-9	CASSLVITATEAFF
TRBV6-1	CASSGFLAGGFSSYNEQFF
TRBV11-2	CASSYGQGKETQYF
TRBV13	CASSPQRGAGETQYF
TRBV6-5	CASSSWDGGNEQFF
TRBV5-1	CASRGQNTGELFF
TRBV4-1	CASSRQKGAAFF
TRBV19	CASNPGTGTDTQYF
TRBV5-1	CASSLPLAGGATDTQYF
TRBV18	CASSPPLAATNTGELFF
TRBV18	CASSSLAGGYNEQFF
TRBV12-5	CASGLSTPLADWRGYEQYF
TRBV6-6	CASRRDRGHSPLHF
TRBV11-3	CASSTSYPGVDTQYF
TRBV5-4	CASSRTGDLQETQYF
TRBV19	CASRPREVTYEQYF
TRBV4-2	CASSQVGTIGGELFF
TRBV4-1	CASSPGTGEGNGYTF
TRBV6-6	CASSYQGLPGYTF
TRBV13	CASSRPGTGGFYGYTF
TRBV5-1	CASSLGDSYNEQFF
TRBV1	CTSSRRLAGKSKNIQYF
TRBV6-4	CASSEILRDRDGHEQYF